This T cell receptor beta chain was captured by sequencing in a study of shared clonotypes between healthy human individuals. Study details: The study used three CD4 naive, three CD4 memory, two CD8 naive and one CD8 memory plate per donor. General study points: The study generally estimated greater richness for naive than memory subsets. Rarefaction showed sorted-subset sequencing was incomplete despite large depth.

A remark on this clone: Its antigen is as yet unknown.

The CDR3 covers 13 residues. CDR1 MNHEY and CDR2 SVGAGI come from the germline V gene. V lost 5 bases to trimming and J lost 3 bases, with 8 bases between them. Original analysis: ImmunoSEQ supplied junction-only sequences lacking quality scores, so filtering was different. Method: immunoSEQ multiplex PCR; TCRdb's copy keeps in-frame clones and lacks some. V, J and clone size were drawn from that table, and D and trimming were deduced from the DNA. The table has around 690,000 clones, roughly 88% seen once. The rearrangement links TRBV6-5 to TRBJ2-1; D unresolved. The clonotype comes from a man younger than 35 in good health. Some clones in this sample may be carry-over from other donors' samples. Sample: memory CD8+ T cells from PBMCs. Subset here: CD45RO+ cells pooled with CCR7-negative TemRA cells. As DNA, the CDR3 is TGTGCCAGCAGTCCAGCCTTCTACAATGAGCAGTTCTTC. It is translated as CASSPAFYNEQFF.